These T cell receptor beta chains were read from a single sample in a study of blood T cells in healthy people across ages. TCRdb fed the 5' RACE reads into MiXCR, producing one record per CDR3 protein. This table holds about a million distinct CDR3 sequences, about 51% found once. The sequenced material came from blood. These receptors came from a woman aged 60-75 years in good health. Both conserved end residues are part of each CDR3. The D gene is left open where the match is weak. The listing skips clone size in some rows; elsewhere it reads once, few, many or a size class.

d_gene: TRBD1; abundance: .; v_gene: TRBV7-9; j_gene: TRBJ2-7; CDR3aa: CASSSRQGVYEQYF; CDR3nt: TGTGCCAGCAGCTCTAGACAGGGCGTCTACGAGCAGTACTTC
d_gene: .; abundance: .; v_gene: TRBV7-2; j_gene: TRBJ1-2; CDR3aa: CASRDQDGIGVGYGYTF; CDR3nt: TGTGCCAGCAGAGACCAGGACGGTATAGGGGTTGGGTATGGCTACACCTTC
d_gene: .; abundance: many; v_gene: TRBV12-3/TRBV12-4; j_gene: TRBJ2-3; CDR3aa: CASSFLGTDTQYF; CDR3nt: TGTGCCAGCAGTTTTCTGGGCACAGATACGCAGTATTTT
d_gene: TRBD2; abundance: few; v_gene: TRBV7-3; j_gene: TRBJ2-1; CDR3aa: CASSSLTSGSKNGYNEQFF; CDR3nt: TGTGCCAGCAGCTCCTTGACTAGCGGGAGTAAGAACGGCTACAATGAGCAGTTCTTC
d_gene: TRBD2; abundance: .; v_gene: TRBV29-1; j_gene: TRBJ2-2; CDR3aa: CSVVSAGAVGELFF; CDR3nt: TGCAGCGTCGTCTCGGCGGGAGCGGTTGGGGAGCTGTTTTTT
d_gene: .; abundance: .; v_gene: TRBV7-2; j_gene: TRBJ2-2; CDR3aa: CASSLRSTKGQRNTGELFF; CDR3nt: TGTGCCAGCAGCTTACGATCAACTAAAGGACAGAGGAACACCGGGGAGCTGTTTTTT
d_gene: TRBD2; abundance: .; v_gene: TRBV7-9; j_gene: TRBJ2-3; CDR3aa: CASSGSLAGFTDTQYF; CDR3nt: TGTGCCAGCAGCGGGAGTTTAGCGGGTTTTACAGATACGCAGTATTTT
d_gene: .; abundance: many; v_gene: TRBV7-9; j_gene: TRBJ1-5; CDR3aa: CASSFVDGGEPQHF; CDR3nt: TGTGCCAGCAGCTTTGTAGACGGCGGGGAGCCCCAGCATTTT
d_gene: TRBD1; abundance: .; v_gene: TRBV12-3/TRBV12-4; j_gene: TRBJ2-7; CDR3aa: CASSMDRISYEQYF; CDR3nt: TGTGCCAGCAGCATGGACAGGATATCCTACGAGCAGTACTTC
d_gene: .; abundance: few; v_gene: TRBV7-9; j_gene: TRBJ2-5; CDR3aa: CASSLVLWETQYF; CDR3nt: TGTGCCAGCAGCTTAGTTCTCTGGGAGACCCAGTACTTC
d_gene: TRBD2; abundance: .; v_gene: TRBV27; j_gene: TRBJ2-7; CDR3aa: CATRGTSGRSEQYF; CDR3nt: TGTGCCACCCGAGGGACTAGCGGGAGAAGCGAGCAGTACTTC
d_gene: .; abundance: .; v_gene: TRBV9; j_gene: TRBJ2-7; CDR3aa: CASSLRTTGWDEQYF; CDR3nt: TGTGCCAGCAGCCTCCGGACCACTGGTTGGGACGAGCAGTACTTC
d_gene: .; abundance: .; v_gene: TRBV20-1; j_gene: TRBJ2-4; CDR3aa: CSAPGQGGSTQQYF; CDR3nt: TGCAGTGCCCCAGGTCAGGGGGGATCTACACAGCAGTACTTC
d_gene: .; abundance: few; v_gene: TRBV13; j_gene: TRBJ2-7; CDR3aa: CASSLMGGPYEQYF; CDR3nt: TGTGCCAGCAGCTTAATGGGGGGACCCTACGAGCAGTACTTC
d_gene: TRBD1; abundance: .; v_gene: TRBV6-6; j_gene: TRBJ2-1; CDR3aa: CASSKAGTGEQFF; CDR3nt: TGTGCCAGCAGTAAGGCCGGGACAGGAGAGCAGTTCTTC
d_gene: TRBD1; abundance: .; v_gene: TRBV5-1; j_gene: TRBJ1-2; CDR3aa: CASSRDGTERGYTF; CDR3nt: TGCGCCAGCAGCCGCGACGGGACAGAGAGAGGATACACCTTC
d_gene: .; abundance: .; v_gene: TRBV28; j_gene: TRBJ2-3; CDR3aa: CASSPTPTGTDTQYF; CDR3nt: TGTGCCAGCAGTCCCACCCCTACTGGCACAGATACGCAGTATTTT